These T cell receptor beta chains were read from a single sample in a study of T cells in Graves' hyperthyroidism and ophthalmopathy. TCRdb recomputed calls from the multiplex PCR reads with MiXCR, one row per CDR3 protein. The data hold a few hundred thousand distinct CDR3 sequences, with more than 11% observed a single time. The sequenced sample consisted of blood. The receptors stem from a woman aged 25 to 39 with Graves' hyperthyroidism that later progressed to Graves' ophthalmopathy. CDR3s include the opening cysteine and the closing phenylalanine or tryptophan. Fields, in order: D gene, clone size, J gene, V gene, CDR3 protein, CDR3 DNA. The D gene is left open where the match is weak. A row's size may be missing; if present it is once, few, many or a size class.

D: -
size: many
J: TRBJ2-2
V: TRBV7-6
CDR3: CASSGRTGELFF
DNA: TGTGCCAGCAGCGGAAGGACCGGGGAGCTGTTTTTT

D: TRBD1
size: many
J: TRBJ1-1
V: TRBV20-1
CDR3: CSAPRLETGWTEAFF
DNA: TGCAGTGCTCCCCGTTTAGAGACAGGGTGGACTGAAGCTTTCTTT

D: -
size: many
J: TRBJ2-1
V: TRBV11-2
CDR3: CASRPDNEQFF
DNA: TGTGCCAGCCGTCCGGACAATGAGCAGTTCTTC

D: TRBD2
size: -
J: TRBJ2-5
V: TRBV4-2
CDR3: CASSQEASSGGQETQYF
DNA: TGTGCCAGCAGCCAAGAAGCGTCTAGCGGAGGGCAAGAGACCCAGTACTTC

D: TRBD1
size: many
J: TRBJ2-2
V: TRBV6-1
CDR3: CASSEGQGVGAGELFF
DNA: TGTGCCAGCAGTGAAGGACAGGGGGTTGGGGCCGGGGAGCTGTTTTTT

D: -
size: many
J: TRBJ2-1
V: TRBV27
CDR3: CASRTVGGYNEQFF
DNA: TGTGCCAGCAGGACAGTGGGGGGCTACAATGAGCAGTTCTTC

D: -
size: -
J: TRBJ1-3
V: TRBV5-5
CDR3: CASSPPGAGNTIYF
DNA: TGTGCCAGCAGCCCGCCAGGGGCTGGAAACACCATATATTTT

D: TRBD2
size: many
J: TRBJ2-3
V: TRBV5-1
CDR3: CASSSRAGVVTDTQYF
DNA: TGCGCCAGCAGCTCCCGAGCGGGAGTGGTGACAGATACGCAGTATTTT

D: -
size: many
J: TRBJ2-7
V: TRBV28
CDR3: CASSSPGSGEQYF
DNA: TGTGCCAGCAGTTCCCCAGGGTCCGGGGAGCAGTACTTC

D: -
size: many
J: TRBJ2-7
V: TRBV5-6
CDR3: CASSWATVFEQYF
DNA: TGTGCCAGCAGCTGGGCCACTGTATTCGAGCAGTACTTC

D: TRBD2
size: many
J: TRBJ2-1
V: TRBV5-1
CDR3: CASSLGVGGDNEQFF
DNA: TGCGCCAGCAGCTTGGGAGTGGGAGGGGACAATGAGCAGTTCTTC

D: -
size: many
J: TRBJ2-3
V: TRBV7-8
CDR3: CASSHKEVYTQYF
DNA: TGTGCCAGCAGCCACAAGGAGGTCTATACGCAGTATTTT

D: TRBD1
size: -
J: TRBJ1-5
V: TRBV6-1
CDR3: CASRGGQGVAQPQHF
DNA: TGTGCCAGCAGAGGGGGACAGGGGGTCGCTCAGCCCCAGCATTTT

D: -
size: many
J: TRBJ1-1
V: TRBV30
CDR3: CAWSGLNTEAFF
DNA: TGTGCCTGGAGTGGGTTAAACACTGAAGCTTTCTTT

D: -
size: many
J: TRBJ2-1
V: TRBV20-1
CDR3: CSASGSIQEGRSYNEQFF
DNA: TGCAGTGCTAGCGGATCCATCCAGGAGGGGCGCTCCTACAATGAGCAGTTCTTC

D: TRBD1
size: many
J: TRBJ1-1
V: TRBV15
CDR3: CATSSSDGQDLEAFF
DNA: TGTGCCACCAGCAGTAGTGATGGACAGGATCTTGAAGCTTTCTTT

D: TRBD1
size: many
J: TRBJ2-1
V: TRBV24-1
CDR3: CATSDLGQGNNEQFF
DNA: TGTGCCACCAGTGATTTGGGACAGGGCAACAATGAGCAGTTCTTC

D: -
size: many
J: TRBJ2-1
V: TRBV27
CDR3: CASSLDTPSSYNEQFF
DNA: TGTGCCAGCAGTTTAGACACTCCTAGCTCCTACAATGAGCAGTTCTTC

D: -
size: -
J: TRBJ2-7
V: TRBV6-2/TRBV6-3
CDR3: CASSPPPDAGYEQYF
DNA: TGTGCCAGCAGTCCCCCCCCGGACGCCGGCTACGAGCAGTACTTC

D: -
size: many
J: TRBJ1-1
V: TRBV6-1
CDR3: CASSVEGWASVNTEAFF
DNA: TGTGCCAGCAGTGTGGAGGGGTGGGCTTCGGTGAACACTGAAGCTTTCTTT

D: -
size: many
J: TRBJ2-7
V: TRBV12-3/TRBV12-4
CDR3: CASRVQEGYEQYF
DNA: TGTGCCAGCAGGGTACAGGAGGGCTACGAGCAGTACTTC

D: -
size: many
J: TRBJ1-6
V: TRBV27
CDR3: CASSPIGSSYNSPLHF
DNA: TGTGCCAGCAGTCCCATAGGGAGCTCCTATAATTCACCCCTCCACTTT

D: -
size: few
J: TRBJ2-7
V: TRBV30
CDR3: CAWGRILSYEQYF
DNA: TGTGCCTGGGGAAGGATTTTGTCCTACGAGCAGTACTTC

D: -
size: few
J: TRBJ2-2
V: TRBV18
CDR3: CASSSSPGVNTGELFF
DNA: TGTGCCAGCTCATCCTCGCCAGGAGTTAACACCGGGGAGCTGTTTTTT

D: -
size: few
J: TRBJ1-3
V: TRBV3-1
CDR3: CASSQASDRTGNTIYF
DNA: TGTGCCAGCAGCCAAGCGTCCGACCGAACTGGAAACACCATATATTTT

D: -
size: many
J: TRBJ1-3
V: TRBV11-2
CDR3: CASSVQGYSGNTIYF
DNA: TGTGCCAGCAGCGTACAGGGATACTCTGGAAACACCATATATTTT

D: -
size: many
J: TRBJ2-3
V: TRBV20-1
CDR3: CSAREVGVGTDTQYF
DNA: TGCAGTGCTAGAGAGGTGGGAGTAGGCACAGATACGCAGTATTTT

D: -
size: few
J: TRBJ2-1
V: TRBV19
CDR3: CASTLGLRYREQFF
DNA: TGTGCCAGTACTCTCGGACTCAGATATCGTGAGCAGTTCTTC

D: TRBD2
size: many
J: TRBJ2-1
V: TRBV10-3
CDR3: CATRPGTGTRVNEQFF
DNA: TGTGCCACCCGCCCAGGGACCGGGACTAGGGTCAATGAGCAGTTCTTC

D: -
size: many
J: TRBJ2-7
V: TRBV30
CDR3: CAWSVPQGISYEQYF
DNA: TGTGCCTGGAGTGTACCTCAGGGGATCTCCTACGAGCAGTACTTC

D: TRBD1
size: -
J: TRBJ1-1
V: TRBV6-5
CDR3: CASSYGQGGTSYTEAFF
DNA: TGTGCCAGCAGTTACGGACAGGGTGGCACCTCCTACACTGAAGCTTTCTTT

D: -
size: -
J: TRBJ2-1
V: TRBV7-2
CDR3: CASRSTSSNEQFF
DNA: TGTGCCAGCAGATCCACATCAAGCAATGAGCAGTTCTTC

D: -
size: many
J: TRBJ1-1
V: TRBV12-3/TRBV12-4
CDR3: CASSRGTGDTEAFF
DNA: TGTGCCAGCAGTCGAGGGACGGGCGACACTGAAGCTTTCTTT

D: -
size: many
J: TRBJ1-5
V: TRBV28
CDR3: CASSLLAGDQPQHF
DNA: TGTGCCAGCAGTTTACTGGCCGGGGATCAGCCCCAGCATTTT

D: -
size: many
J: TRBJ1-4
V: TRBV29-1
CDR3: CSGSDSATNEKLFF
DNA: TGCAGCGGATCCGACAGTGCAACTAATGAAAAACTGTTTTTT

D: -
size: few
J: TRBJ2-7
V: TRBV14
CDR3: CASSRRDFSYEQYF
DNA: TGTGCCAGCAGCCGCCGGGACTTCTCCTACGAGCAGTACTTC

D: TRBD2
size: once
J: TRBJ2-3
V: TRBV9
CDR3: CASSVDGGSNPDTQYF
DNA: TGTGCCAGCAGCGTAGACGGCGGGAGCAACCCAGATACGCAGTATTTT

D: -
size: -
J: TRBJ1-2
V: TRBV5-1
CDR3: CASSPDGFNYGYTF
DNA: TGCGCCAGCAGCCCGGACGGATTTAACTATGGCTACACCTTC

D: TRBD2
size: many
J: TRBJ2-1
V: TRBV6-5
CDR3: CASSPRKREKDEQFF
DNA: TGTGCCAGCAGTCCTCGAAAGCGGGAGAAGGATGAGCAGTTCTTC

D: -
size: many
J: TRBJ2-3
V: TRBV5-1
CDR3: CASSPAGPSSTDTQYF
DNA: TGCGCCAGCAGCCCCGCGGGGCCATCAAGCACAGATACGCAGTATTTT

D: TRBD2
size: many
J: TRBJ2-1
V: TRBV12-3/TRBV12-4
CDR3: CASRDSGGSSYNEQFF
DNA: TGTGCCAGCAGGGACAGCGGGGGGAGCTCCTACAATGAGCAGTTCTTC

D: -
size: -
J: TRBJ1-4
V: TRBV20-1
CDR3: CSGWSTTNEKLFF
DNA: TGCAGTGGTTGGAGCACAACTAATGAAAAACTGTTTTTT

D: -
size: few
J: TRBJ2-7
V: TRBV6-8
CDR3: CASSSRRGNSYEQYF
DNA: TGTGCCAGCAGCTCCCGCAGGGGCAACTCCTACGAGCAGTACTTC

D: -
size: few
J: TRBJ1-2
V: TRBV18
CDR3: CASSGPGQDYGYTF
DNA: TGTGCCAGCTCGGGCCCGGGACAAGACTATGGCTACACCTTC

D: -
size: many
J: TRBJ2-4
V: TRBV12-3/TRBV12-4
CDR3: CASSPRLGAKNIQYF
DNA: TGTGCCAGCAGTCCTCGATTGGGAGCCAAAAACATTCAGTACTTC

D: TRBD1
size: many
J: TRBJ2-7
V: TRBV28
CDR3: CASSFRTGGVSYEQYF
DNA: TGTGCCAGCAGTTTTAGGACAGGGGGCGTCTCCTACGAGCAGTACTTC

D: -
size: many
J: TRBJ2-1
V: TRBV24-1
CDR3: CATSDLGNEQFF
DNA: TGTGCCACCAGTGATTTGGGGAATGAGCAGTTCTTC

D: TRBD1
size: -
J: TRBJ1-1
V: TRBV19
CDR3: CASSGREGAVTEAFF
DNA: TGTGCCAGTAGTGGACGTGAGGGGGCGGTTACTGAAGCTTTCTTT

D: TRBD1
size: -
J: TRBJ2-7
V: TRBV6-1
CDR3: CASKIQGLSYEQYF
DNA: TGTGCCAGTAAAATACAGGGGCTCTCCTACGAGCAGTACTTC

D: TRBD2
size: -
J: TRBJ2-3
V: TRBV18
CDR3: CASSPLDLVSGRLTDTQYF
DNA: TGTGCCAGCTCACCCCTGGATTTGGTTAGCGGGAGGTTGACAGATACGCAGTATTTT

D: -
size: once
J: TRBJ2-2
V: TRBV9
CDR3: CASSVERTMNTGELFF
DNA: TGTGCCAGCAGCGTAGAGAGGACAATGAACACCGGGGAGCTGTTTTTT

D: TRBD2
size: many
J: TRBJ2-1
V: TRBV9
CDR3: CASSVMELAGVAEQFF
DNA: TGTGCCAGCAGCGTAATGGAACTAGCGGGAGTAGCTGAGCAGTTCTTC

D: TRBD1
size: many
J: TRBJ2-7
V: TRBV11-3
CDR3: CASSSRTGEENEQYF
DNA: TGTGCCAGCAGCTCAAGGACAGGGGAAGAGAACGAGCAGTACTTC

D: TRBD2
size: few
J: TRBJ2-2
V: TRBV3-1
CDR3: CARLRTSGRASSGELFF
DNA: TGTGCCAGACTGAGGACTAGCGGGAGGGCCTCCAGCGGGGAGCTGTTTTTT

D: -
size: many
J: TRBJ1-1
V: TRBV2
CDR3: CASSEERALEAFF
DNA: TGTGCCAGCAGTGAGGAGAGGGCGTTAGAAGCTTTCTTT

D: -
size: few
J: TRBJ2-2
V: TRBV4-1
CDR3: CASRNPGSGELVF
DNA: TGCGCCAGCAGGAACCCAGGGTCCGGGGAGCTGGTTTTT

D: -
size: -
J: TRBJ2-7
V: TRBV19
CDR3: CASTQGQDLTYEQYF
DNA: TGTGCCAGTACCCAAGGGCAGGATCTAACCTACGAGCAGTACTTC

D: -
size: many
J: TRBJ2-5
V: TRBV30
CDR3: CAWSVGGDETQYF
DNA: TGTGCCTGGAGTGTAGGAGGGGACGAGACCCAGTACTTC

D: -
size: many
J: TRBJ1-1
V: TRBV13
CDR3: CASSLVDRLNTEAFF
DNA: TGTGCCAGCAGCTTAGTGGACAGATTGAACACTGAAGCTTTCTTT